This T cell receptor beta chain was sequenced in a study of shared clonotypes between healthy human individuals. The study's findings and limits: How much donors shared clonotypes was expected to be affected by sequencing depth.

When replicate PCRs were run on sorted subsets, they used 200 ng DNA, 28,000 or so T cell genomes. Data came from immunoSEQ multiplex PCR; TCRdb stores just in-frame clones and leaves some out. Here the sample spans about 2.4 million clones, under 95% being singletons. Caucasian adults residing in Nashville, Tennessee made up all the donors. Trimming took off 0 bases at V and 1 base at J, with 11 bases between the two ends. Looked up from germline, CDR1 is SGHNT and CDR2 is YYREEE (reference sequence). The CDR3 spans 16 residues. A word on this clone: Its specificity is unknown.

V gene TRBV5-4 combines with J gene TRBJ2-1; D is possibly TRBD2 (6 bases). This clonotype was sampled from a man younger than 35 in good health. Some clones in this sample may be carry-over from other donors' samples. The sequenced sample consisted of naive CD4+ T cells from PBMCs. This sample's subset: CD45RA+ positively selected. The CDR3 reads CASSLDQGGSYNEQFF. For the CDR3, the DNA is TGTGCCAGCAGCTTGGACCAGGGAGGTTCCTACAATGAGCAGTTCTTC.